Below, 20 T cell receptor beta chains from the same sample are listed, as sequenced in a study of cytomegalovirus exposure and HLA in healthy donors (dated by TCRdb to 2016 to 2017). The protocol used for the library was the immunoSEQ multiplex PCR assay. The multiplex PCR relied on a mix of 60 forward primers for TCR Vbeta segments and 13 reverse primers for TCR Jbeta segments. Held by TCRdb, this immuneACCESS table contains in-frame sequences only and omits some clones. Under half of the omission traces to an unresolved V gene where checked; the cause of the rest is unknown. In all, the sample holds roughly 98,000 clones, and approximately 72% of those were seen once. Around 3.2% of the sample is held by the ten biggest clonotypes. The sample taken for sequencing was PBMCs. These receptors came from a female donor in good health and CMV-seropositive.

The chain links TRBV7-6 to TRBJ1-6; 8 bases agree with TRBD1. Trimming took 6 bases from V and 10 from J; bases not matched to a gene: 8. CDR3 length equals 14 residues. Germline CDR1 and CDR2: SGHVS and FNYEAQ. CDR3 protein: CASRNGQGGSPLHF. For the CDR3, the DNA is TGTGCCAGCAGAAATGGACAGGGAGGGTCACCCCTCCACTTT.

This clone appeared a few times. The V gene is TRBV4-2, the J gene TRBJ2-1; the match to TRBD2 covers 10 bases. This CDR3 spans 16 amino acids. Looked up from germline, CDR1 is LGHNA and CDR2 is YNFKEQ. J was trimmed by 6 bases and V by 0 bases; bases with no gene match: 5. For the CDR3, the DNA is TGTGCCAGCAGCCAAGATGAAGCGGGGGGGCCCAATGAGCAGTTCTTC. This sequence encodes CASSQDEAGGPNEQFF.

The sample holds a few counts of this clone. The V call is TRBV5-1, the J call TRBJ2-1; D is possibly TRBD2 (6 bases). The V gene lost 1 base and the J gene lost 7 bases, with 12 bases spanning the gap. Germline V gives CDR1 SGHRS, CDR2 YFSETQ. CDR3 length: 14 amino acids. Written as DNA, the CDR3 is TGCGCCAGCAGCTTGTCGGCGGGGCGGAATGAGCAGTTCTTC. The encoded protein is CASSLSAGRNEQFF. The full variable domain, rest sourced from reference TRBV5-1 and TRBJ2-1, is KAGVTQTPRYLIKTRGQQVTLSCSPISGHRSVSWYQQTPGQGLQFLFEYFSETQRNKGNFPGRFSGRQFSNSRSEMNVSTLELGDSALYLCASSLSAGRNEQFFGPGTRLTVL.

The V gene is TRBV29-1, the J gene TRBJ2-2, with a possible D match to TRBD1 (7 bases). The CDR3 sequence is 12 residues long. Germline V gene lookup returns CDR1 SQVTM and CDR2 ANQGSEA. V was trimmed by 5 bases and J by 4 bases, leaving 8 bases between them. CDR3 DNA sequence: TGCAGCGTTCAGGGGGGCACCGGGGAGCTGTTTTTT. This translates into CSVQGGTGELFF.

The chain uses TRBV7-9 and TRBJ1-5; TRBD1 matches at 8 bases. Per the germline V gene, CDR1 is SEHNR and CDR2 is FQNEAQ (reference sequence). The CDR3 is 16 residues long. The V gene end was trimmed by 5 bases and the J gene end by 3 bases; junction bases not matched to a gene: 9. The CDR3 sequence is CASSPGTGADNQPQHF. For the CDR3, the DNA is TGTGCCAGCAGCCCAGGGACAGGCGCAGACAATCAGCCCCAGCATTTT.

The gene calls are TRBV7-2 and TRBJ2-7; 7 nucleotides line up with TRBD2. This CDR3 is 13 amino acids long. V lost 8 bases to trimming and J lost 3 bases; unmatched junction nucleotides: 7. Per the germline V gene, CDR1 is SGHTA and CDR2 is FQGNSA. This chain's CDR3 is CASAGGGIYEQYF. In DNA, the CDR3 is TGTGCCAGCGCTGGGGGGGGGATCTACGAGCAGTACTTC.

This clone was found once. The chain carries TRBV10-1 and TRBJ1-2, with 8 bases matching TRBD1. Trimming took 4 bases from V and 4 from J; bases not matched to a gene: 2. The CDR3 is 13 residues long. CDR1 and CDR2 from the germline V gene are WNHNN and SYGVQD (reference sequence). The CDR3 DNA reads TGCGCCAGCAGTGGACAGGGGAGCTATGGCTACACCTTC. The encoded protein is CASSGQGSYGYTF.

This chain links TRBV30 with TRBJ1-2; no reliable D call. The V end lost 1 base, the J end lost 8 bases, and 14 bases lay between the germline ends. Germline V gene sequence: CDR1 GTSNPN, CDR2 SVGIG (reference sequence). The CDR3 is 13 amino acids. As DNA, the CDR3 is TGTGCCTGGAGTGCAGCTAGCGAGGGCGGCTACACCTTC. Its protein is CAWSAASEGGYTF.

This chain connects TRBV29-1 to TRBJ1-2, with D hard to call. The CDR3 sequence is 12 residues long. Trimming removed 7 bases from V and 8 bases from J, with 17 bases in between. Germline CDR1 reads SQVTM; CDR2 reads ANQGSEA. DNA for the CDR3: TGCAGCGCTCTGGTCGTAAGTGGCGGCTACACCTTC. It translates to CSALVVSGGYTF.

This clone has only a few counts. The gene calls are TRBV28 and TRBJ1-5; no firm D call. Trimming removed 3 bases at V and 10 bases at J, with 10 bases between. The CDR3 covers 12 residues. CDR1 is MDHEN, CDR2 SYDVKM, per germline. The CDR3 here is CASSFLRVPQHF. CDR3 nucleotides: TGTGCCAGCAGTTTCCTCCGAGTTCCCCAGCATTTT.

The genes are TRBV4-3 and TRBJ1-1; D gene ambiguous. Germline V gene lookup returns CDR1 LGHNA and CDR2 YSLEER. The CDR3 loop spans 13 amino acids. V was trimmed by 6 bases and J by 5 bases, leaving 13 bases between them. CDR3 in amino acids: CASRQRGRTEAFF. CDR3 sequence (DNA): TGCGCCAGCAGACAACGAGGAAGGACTGAAGCTTTCTTT.

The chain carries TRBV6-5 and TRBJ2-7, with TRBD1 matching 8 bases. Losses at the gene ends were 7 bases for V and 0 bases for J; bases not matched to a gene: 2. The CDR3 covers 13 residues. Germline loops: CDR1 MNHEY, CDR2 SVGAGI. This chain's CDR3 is CASTDRGSYEQYF. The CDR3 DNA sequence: TGTGCCAGCACCGACAGGGGCTCCTACGAGCAGTACTTC.

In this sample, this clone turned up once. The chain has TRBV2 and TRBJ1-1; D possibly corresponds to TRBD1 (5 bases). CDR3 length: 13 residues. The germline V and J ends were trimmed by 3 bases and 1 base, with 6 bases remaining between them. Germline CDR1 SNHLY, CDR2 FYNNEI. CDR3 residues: CASSDDRNTEAFF. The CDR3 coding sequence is TGTGCCAGCAGTGATGACAGGAACACTGAAGCTTTCTTT.

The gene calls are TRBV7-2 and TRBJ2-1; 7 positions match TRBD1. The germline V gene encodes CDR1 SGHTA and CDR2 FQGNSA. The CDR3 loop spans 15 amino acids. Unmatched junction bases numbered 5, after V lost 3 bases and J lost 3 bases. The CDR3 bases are TGTGCCAGCAGCTTCTGGGGACAGAACTACAATGAGCAGTTCTTC. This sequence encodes CASSFWGQNYNEQFF.

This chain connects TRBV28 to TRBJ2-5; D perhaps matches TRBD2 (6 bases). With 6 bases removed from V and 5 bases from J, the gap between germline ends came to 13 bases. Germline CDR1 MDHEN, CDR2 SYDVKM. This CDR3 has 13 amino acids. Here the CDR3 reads CASRPGLAETQYF. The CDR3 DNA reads TGTGCCAGCAGACCCGGCCTAGCGGAGACCCAGTACTTC.

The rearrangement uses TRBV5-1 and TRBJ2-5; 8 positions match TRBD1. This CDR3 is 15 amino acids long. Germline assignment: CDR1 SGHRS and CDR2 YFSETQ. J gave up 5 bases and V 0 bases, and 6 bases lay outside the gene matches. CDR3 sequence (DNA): TGCGCCAGCAGCTTGGAGGGACAGGTTAGCGAGACCCAGTACTTC. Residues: CASSLEGQVSETQYF.

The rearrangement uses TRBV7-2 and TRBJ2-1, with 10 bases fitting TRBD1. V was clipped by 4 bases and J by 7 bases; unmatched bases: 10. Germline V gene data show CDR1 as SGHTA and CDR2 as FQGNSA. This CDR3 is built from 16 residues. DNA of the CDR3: TGTGCCAGCAGCTCCGCCCGGGACAGGGGTGGTAATGAGCAGTTCTTC. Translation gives CASSSARDRGGNEQFF.

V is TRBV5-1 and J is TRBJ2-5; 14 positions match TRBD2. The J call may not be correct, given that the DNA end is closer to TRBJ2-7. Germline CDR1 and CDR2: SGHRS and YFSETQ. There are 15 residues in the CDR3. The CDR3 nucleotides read TGCGCCAGCAGCCGGGGGACTAGCGGGAGTGGCGAGCAGTACTTC. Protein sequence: CASSRGTSGSGEQYF.

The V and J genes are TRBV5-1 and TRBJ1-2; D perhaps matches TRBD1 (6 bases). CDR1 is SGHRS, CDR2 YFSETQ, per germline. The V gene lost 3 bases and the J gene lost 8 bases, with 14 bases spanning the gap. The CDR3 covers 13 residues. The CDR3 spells CASSSTGEVGYTF. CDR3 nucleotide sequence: TGCGCCAGCAGCTCGACAGGCGAAGTAGGCTACACCTTC.

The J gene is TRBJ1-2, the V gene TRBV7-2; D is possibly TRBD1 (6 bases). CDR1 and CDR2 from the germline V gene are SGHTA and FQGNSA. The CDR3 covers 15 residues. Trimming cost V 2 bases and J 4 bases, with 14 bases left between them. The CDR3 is CASSLRYRAAYGYTF. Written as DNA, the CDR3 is TGTGCCAGCAGCTTACGATACAGGGCGGCCTATGGCTACACCTTC.